The rows below give T cell receptor beta chains drawn from one sample of a study of control samples from healthy donors and cancer patients. Data came from immunoSEQ multiplex PCR; TCRdb stores just in-frame clones and leaves some out. The sample carries about 180,000 clones, 75% to 95% recorded once. The sequenced material came from blood. All receptors derive from a woman between 35 and 50 years old in good health. Each CDR3 is given with its conserved first and last residue. A D gene is named only where the DNA matches it firmly. Clone sizes are given selectively: once, few, many, or a class where the clone is expanded.

clone_size: few; v_call: TRBV4-1; j_call: TRBJ2-5; d_call: -; cdr3_aa: CASSQGRGELETQYF; cdr3_nt: TGCGCCAGCAGCCAAGGCCGAGGGGAGTTGGAGACCCAGTACTTC
clone_size: -; v_call: TRBV19; j_call: TRBJ2-7; d_call: -; cdr3_aa: CASSRWDGDYEQYF; cdr3_nt: TGTGCCAGTAGCAGGTGGGACGGTGACTACGAGCAGTACTTC
clone_size: -; v_call: TRBV18; j_call: TRBJ1-2; d_call: TRBD1; cdr3_aa: CASSPRTGGGDGYTF; cdr3_nt: TGTGCCAGCTCCCCCAGGACAGGGGGAGGCGATGGCTACACCTTC
clone_size: -; v_call: TRBV7-8; j_call: TRBJ1-2; d_call: TRBD1; cdr3_aa: CASSLAAGQAYGYTF; cdr3_nt: TGTGCCAGCAGCTTAGCCGCGGGACAGGCCTATGGCTACACCTTC
clone_size: -; v_call: TRBV2; j_call: TRBJ1-2; d_call: -; cdr3_aa: CASSAGGASYYGYTF; cdr3_nt: TGTGCCAGCAGCGCTGGGGGGGCGTCTTACTATGGCTACACCTTC
clone_size: -; v_call: TRBV5-1; j_call: TRBJ1-3; d_call: -; cdr3_aa: CASSLEGGSRGSF; cdr3_nt: TGCGCCAGCAGCTTGGAGGGGGGCAGCCGCGGGAGTTTT
clone_size: -; v_call: TRBV9; j_call: TRBJ2-1; d_call: TRBD1; cdr3_aa: CASSVGGQANNEQFF; cdr3_nt: TGTGCCAGCAGCGTAGGTGGACAGGCAAACAATGAGCAGTTCTTC
clone_size: -; v_call: TRBV9; j_call: TRBJ1-1; d_call: -; cdr3_aa: CASSRGGNTEAFF; cdr3_nt: TGTGCCAGCAGTCGTGGGGGGAACACTGAAGCTTTCTTT
clone_size: -; v_call: TRBV5-1; j_call: TRBJ1-4; d_call: TRBD1; cdr3_aa: CASSYRGATNEKLFF; cdr3_nt: TGCGCCAGCAGCTACAGGGGGGCAACTAATGAAAAACTGTTTTTT
clone_size: -; v_call: TRBV28; j_call: TRBJ1-1; d_call: -; cdr3_aa: CASSLDRLVEAFF; cdr3_nt: TGTGCCAGCAGTTTAGACAGGTTGGTAGAAGCTTTCTTT
clone_size: -; v_call: TRBV4-2; j_call: TRBJ1-4; d_call: -; cdr3_aa: CASSQGEQGEEKLFF; cdr3_nt: TGTGCCAGCAGCCAAGGGGAACAGGGAGAGGAAAAACTGTTTTTT
clone_size: -; v_call: TRBV3-1/TRBV3-2; j_call: TRBJ1-4; d_call: -; cdr3_aa: CASSVGGPGSLNEKLFF; cdr3_nt: TGTGCCAGCAGCGTAGGGGGGCCGGGAAGCCTAAATGAAAAACTGTTTTTT
clone_size: -; v_call: TRBV18; j_call: TRBJ2-2; d_call: -; cdr3_aa: CASSAGTPDTGELFF; cdr3_nt: TGTGCCAGCTCGGCCGGGACACCTGACACCGGGGAGCTGTTTTTT
clone_size: -; v_call: TRBV3-1/TRBV3-2; j_call: TRBJ2-7; d_call: -; cdr3_aa: CASSSQREQYF; cdr3_nt: TGTGCCAGCAGCTCTCAACGCGAGCAGTACTTC
clone_size: -; v_call: TRBV6-2/TRBV6-3; j_call: TRBJ1-3; d_call: -; cdr3_aa: CASSFPQDYSGNTIYF; cdr3_nt: TGTGCCAGCAGTTTCCCGCAGGACTACTCTGGAAACACCATATATTTT
clone_size: -; v_call: TRBV12-3/TRBV12-4; j_call: TRBJ1-5; d_call: -; cdr3_aa: CASSRGGNQPQHF; cdr3_nt: TGTGCCAGCAGTCGGGGGGGGAATCAGCCCCAGCATTTT
clone_size: -; v_call: TRBV2; j_call: TRBJ2-7; d_call: TRBD2; cdr3_aa: CATTRTSGEDPHEQYF; cdr3_nt: TGTGCCACCACTCGGACTAGCGGGGAGGATCCCCACGAGCAGTACTTC
clone_size: -; v_call: TRBV6-1; j_call: TRBJ1-2; d_call: -; cdr3_aa: CASSEGGEAYGYTF; cdr3_nt: TGTGCCAGCAGTGAAGGTGGGGAGGCCTATGGCTACACCTTC
clone_size: -; v_call: TRBV12-3/TRBV12-4; j_call: TRBJ2-2; d_call: -; cdr3_aa: CASRRTGFGELFF; cdr3_nt: TGTGCCAGCAGGCGCACAGGGTTCGGGGAGCTGTTTTTT
clone_size: -; v_call: TRBV10-3; j_call: TRBJ1-4; d_call: TRBD1; cdr3_aa: CAIREDRGEEKLFF; cdr3_nt: TGTGCCATCAGGGAGGACAGGGGAGAGGAAAAACTGTTTTTT
clone_size: once; v_call: TRBV4-1; j_call: TRBJ1-2; d_call: TRBD1; cdr3_aa: CASSPHRGKDYGYTF; cdr3_nt: TGCGCCAGCAGCCCCCACAGGGGAAAGGACTATGGCTACACCTTC
clone_size: -; v_call: TRBV5-1; j_call: TRBJ2-3; d_call: TRBD2; cdr3_aa: CASGYSGGAKDTQYF; cdr3_nt: TGCGCCAGCGGTTATAGCGGGGGGGCCAAAGATACGCAGTATTTT
clone_size: -; v_call: TRBV5-1; j_call: TRBJ1-2; d_call: -; cdr3_aa: CASSLGGENYGYTF; cdr3_nt: TGCGCCAGCAGCTTAGGGGGGGAGAACTATGGCTACACCTTC
clone_size: -; v_call: TRBV27; j_call: TRBJ1-2; d_call: TRBD1; cdr3_aa: CASSPDRGYDGYTF; cdr3_nt: TGTGCCAGCAGCCCTGACAGGGGGTATGATGGCTACACCTTC
clone_size: -; v_call: TRBV18; j_call: TRBJ1-1; d_call: -; cdr3_aa: CASSRSGASNTEAFF; cdr3_nt: TGTGCCAGCTCACGGTCGGGGGCCTCGAACACTGAAGCTTTCTTT
clone_size: once; v_call: TRBV19; j_call: TRBJ2-5; d_call: TRBD2; cdr3_aa: CASSNLLAVPETQYF; cdr3_nt: TGTGCCAGTAGTAACCTGCTAGCGGTTCCGGAGACCCAGTACTTC
clone_size: -; v_call: TRBV3-1/TRBV3-2; j_call: TRBJ2-5; d_call: -; cdr3_aa: CASSQAGYRQETQYF; cdr3_nt: TGTGCCAGCAGCCAAGCGGGCTACAGACAAGAGACCCAGTACTTC
clone_size: -; v_call: TRBV2; j_call: TRBJ2-3; d_call: TRBD1; cdr3_aa: CASKDRAYTDTQYF; cdr3_nt: TGTGCCAGCAAGGACAGGGCATACACAGATACGCAGTATTTT